Described below is a single T cell receptor (beta chain) sequence and its context. Original processing methods: Amplification from reference gene primers served as the basis for estimated nucleated cell counts. The assay was immunoSEQ multiplex PCR, and TCRdb's table has in-frame clones only and misses some. The DNA gave D and trimming, while V, J and clone size come from that table. The data contain about 120,000 clones, approximately 90% of them singletons. This CDR3 is 11 amino acids long. Trimming cost V 5 bases and J 5 bases, with 7 bases left between them. Germline CDR1 GTSNPN, CDR2 SVGIG (reference sequence). The sample comes from a study of blood T cell repertoires in COVID-19.

Sequencing was performed on peripheral blood. The V and J genes are TRBV30 and TRBJ2-1, with D possibly TRBD2 on 5 matching bases. The clonotype originates from a woman in her forties or fifties with acute or convalescent COVID-19. The CDR3 nucleotides read TGTGCCTGGGGACTCCACAATGAGCAGTTCTTC. Protein: CAWGLHNEQFF. The complete variable domain, with remaining parts taken from reference TRBV30 and TRBJ2-1, reads SQTIHQWPATLVQPVGSPLSLECTVEGTSNPNLYWYRQAAGRGLQLLFYSVGIGQISSEVPQNLSASRPQDRQFILSSKKLLLSDSGFYLCAWGLHNEQFFGPGTRLTVL.